These 2 T cell receptor beta chains were sequenced from one sample in a study of CD8 T cells in ankylosing spondylitis. TCRdb used MiXCR to reprocess the 5' RACE reads, holding one entry per CDR3 protein. The sample consists of about 250,000 distinct CDR3 sequences, over 7% of them appearing once. The specimen was blood, either unsorted or a sorted T cell fraction (not recorded which). These receptor sequences come from a female donor with ankylosing spondylitis or in good health (not recorded which).

This clonotype has ten or more counts. The chain uses TRBV29-1 and TRBJ1-4; possibly TRBD1 for D (6 bases). V lost 5 bases and J 8 bases, leaving 12 bases between the germline ends. The CDR3 extends over 12 amino acids. The germline CDR1 and CDR2 sequences are SQVTM and ANQGSEA. The CDR3: CSVYTGNEKLFF. The CDR3 DNA reads TGCAGCGTTTATACAGGGAACGAAAAACTGTTTTTT.

Ten or more counts support this clonotype. This chain joins TRBV4-2 and TRBJ2-3; TRBD2 matches 11 bases. The CDR3 is made up of 16 amino acids. V shed 0 bases, J shed 6 bases, and the junction held 5 bases outside the gene matches. The germline V gene encodes CDR1 LGHNA and CDR2 YNFKEQ. The CDR3 reads CASSQDWASGRDTQYF. The CDR3 nucleotides read TGTGCCAGCAGCCAAGATTGGGCTAGCGGGAGGGATACGCAGTATTTT.